This T cell receptor beta chain emerged from a study of T cell changes during pregnancy in multiple sclerosis. Losses at the gene ends were 3 bases for V and 7 bases for J; bases not matched to a gene: 14. This CDR3 region has 17 residues. Germline V gene lookup returns CDR1 MGHRA and CDR2 YSYEKL. The assay was immunoSEQ multiplex PCR, and TCRdb's table has in-frame clones only and misses some. Of about 28,000 clones listed, roughly 94% were seen once; the top ten hold 4.8%. The sample here was peripheral blood, taken in the first trimester of pregnancy. The chain uses TRBV4-1 and TRBJ2-2; 7 positions match TRBD2. The receptor was isolated from a female donor in good health, enrolled as a control in a pregnancy study. DNA for the CDR3: TGCGCCAGCAGCCATACGGGTCGGGGGAGGGCGGGCGGGGAGCTGTTTTTT. It is translated as CASSHTGRGRAGGELFF.